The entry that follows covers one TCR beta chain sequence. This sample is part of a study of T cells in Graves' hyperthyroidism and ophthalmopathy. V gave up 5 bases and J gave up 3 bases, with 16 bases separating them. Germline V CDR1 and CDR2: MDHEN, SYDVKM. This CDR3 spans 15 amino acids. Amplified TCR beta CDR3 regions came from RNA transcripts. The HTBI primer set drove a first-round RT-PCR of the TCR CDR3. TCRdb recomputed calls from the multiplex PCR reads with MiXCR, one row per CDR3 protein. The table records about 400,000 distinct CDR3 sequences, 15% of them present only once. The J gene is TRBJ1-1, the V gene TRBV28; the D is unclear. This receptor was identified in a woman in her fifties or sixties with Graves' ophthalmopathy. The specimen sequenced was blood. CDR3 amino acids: CASSPLVTADTEAFF. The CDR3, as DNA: TGTGCCAGCAGTCCCTTAGTCACGGCGGACACTGAAGCTTTCTTT.